The present entry profiles one T cell receptor beta chain with its context. The antigen remains unidentified. This record comes from a study of T-cell memory formation after mild COVID-19. On the study more broadly: Clustering of TCRs was largely donor specific.

The CDR3 extends over 16 amino acids. V trimming: 6 bases; J trimming: 5 bases; junction bases outside the gene matches: 12. Germline values: CDR1 SNHLY, CDR2 FYNNEI. One entry per CDR3 protein, called by TCRdb with MiXCR from the 5' RACE reads. The sample includes about 560,000 distinct CDR3 sequences, approximately 18% of them seen just once. General observations from the study: The study found contracting CD4+ clones mainly in CM and EM and contracting CD8+ clones in EMRA.

The clonotype originates from an adult woman who had mild COVID-19 (a few samples of this study predate the infection). Cell type and time point are not known. V and J are TRBV2 and TRBJ2-7, with 11 bases matching TRBD2. Sequencing input: PBMCs or a T cell subset sorted from them (not recorded which). The DNA for the CDR3 is TGTGCCAGCAGGCCCCGACTAGCGGGATATAGGGACGAGCAGTACTTC. Amino acids: CASRPRLAGYRDEQYF.